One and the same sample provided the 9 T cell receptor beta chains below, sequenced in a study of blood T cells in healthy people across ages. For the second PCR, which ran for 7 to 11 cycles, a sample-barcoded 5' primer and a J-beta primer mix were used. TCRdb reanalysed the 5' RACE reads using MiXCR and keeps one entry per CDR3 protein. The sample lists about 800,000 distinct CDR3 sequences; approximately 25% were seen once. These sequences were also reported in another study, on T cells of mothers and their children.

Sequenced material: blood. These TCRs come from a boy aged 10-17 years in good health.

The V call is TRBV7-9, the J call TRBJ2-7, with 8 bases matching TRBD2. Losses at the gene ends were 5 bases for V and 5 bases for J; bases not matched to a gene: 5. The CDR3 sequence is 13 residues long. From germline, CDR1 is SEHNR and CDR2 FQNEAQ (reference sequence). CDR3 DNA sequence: TGTGCCAGCAGCGGGACTAGTTCCCACGAGCAGTACTTC. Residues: CASSGTSSHEQYF.

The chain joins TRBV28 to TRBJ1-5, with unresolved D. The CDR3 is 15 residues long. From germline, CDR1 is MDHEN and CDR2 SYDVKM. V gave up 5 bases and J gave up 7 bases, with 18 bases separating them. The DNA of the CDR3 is TGTGCCAGCAGTAAGGCGGGTCCCCCGGGACAGCCCCAGCATTTT. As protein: CASSKAGPPGQPQHF.

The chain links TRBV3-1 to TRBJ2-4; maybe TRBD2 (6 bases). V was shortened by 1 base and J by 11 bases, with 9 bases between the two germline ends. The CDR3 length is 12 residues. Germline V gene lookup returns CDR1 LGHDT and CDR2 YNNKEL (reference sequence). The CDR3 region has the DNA TGTGCCAGCAGCCAAGTGGAGGGTTTTCAGTACTTC. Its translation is CASSQVEGFQYF. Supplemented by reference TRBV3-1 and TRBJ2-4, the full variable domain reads DTAVSQTPKYLVTQMGNDKSIKCEQNLGHDTMYWYKQDSKKFLKIMFSYNNKELIINETVPNRFSPKSPDKAHLNLHINSLELGDSAVYFCASSQVEGFQYFGAGTRLSVL.

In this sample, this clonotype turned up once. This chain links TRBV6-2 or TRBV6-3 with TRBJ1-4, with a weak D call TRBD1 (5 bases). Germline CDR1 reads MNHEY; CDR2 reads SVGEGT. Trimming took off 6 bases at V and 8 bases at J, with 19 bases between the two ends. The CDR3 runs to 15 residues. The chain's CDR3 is CASSHREGVGEKLFF. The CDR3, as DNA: TGTGCCAGCAGCCATCGGGAAGGGGTCGGAGAAAAACTGTTTTTT.

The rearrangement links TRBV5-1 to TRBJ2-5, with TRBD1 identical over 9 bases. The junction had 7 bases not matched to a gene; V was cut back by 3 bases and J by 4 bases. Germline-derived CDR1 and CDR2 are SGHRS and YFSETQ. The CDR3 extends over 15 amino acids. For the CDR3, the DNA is TGCGCCAGCAGCTACGTTACGGACAGGGGAGAGACCCAGTACTTC. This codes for CASSYVTDRGETQYF.

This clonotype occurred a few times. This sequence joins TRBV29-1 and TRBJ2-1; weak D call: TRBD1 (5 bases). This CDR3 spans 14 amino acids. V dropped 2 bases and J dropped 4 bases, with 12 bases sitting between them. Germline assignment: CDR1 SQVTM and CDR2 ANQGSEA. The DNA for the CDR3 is TGCAGCGTTGAATGGCGACAGCGTTACAATGAGCAGTTCTTC. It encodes CSVEWRQRYNEQFF.

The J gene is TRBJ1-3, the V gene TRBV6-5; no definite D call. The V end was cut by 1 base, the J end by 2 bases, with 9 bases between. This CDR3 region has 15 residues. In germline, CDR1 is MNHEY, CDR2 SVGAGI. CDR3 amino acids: CASSYWNPPGNTIYF. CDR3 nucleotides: TGTGCCAGCAGTTACTGGAATCCTCCTGGAAACACCATATATTTT.

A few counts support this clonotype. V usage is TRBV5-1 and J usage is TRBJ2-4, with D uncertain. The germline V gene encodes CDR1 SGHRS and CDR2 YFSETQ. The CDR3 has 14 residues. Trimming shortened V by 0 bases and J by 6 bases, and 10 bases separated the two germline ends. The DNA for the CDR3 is TGCGCCAGCAGCTTGGATCCCTCGATAAACATTCAGTACTTC. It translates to CASSLDPSINIQYF.

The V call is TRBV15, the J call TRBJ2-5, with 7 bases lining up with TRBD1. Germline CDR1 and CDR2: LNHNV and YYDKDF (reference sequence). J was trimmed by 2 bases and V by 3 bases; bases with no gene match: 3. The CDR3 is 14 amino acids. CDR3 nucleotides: TGTGCCACCAGCAGGGTGGGACAGCAAGAGACCCAGTACTTC. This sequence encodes CATSRVGQQETQYF.